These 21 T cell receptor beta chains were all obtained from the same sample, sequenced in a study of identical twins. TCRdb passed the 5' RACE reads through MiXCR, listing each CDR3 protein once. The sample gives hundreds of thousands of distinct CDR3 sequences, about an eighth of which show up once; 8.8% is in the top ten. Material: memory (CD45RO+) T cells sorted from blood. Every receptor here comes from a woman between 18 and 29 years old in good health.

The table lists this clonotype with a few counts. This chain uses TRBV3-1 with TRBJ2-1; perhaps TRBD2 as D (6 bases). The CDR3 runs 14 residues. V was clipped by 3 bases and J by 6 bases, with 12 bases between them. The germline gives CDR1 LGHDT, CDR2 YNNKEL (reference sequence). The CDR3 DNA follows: TGTGCCAGCAGCCAGGGCGGGATCAGCAATGAGCAGTTCTTC. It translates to CASSQGGISNEQFF.

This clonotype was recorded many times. The CDR3 coding sequence is TGTGCCAGCCAAAAATGGACTAGCGCCACAGATACGCAGTATTTT. Its translation: CASQKWTSATDTQYF. This sequence joins TRBV6-2 or TRBV6-3 and TRBJ2-3; TRBD2 matches at 9 bases. CDR3 size: 15 residues. With 8 bases clipped from V and 2 bases from J, the junction kept 8 bases outside the gene matches. Germline V gene lookup returns CDR1 MNHEY and CDR2 SVGEGT.

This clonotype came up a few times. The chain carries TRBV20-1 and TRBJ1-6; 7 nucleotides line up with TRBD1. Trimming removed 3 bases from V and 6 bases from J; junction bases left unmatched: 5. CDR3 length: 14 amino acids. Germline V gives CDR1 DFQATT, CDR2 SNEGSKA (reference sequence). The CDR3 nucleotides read TGCAGTGCTAGGGGACAGATTTCTAATTCACCCCTCCACTTT. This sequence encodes CSARGQISNSPLHF.

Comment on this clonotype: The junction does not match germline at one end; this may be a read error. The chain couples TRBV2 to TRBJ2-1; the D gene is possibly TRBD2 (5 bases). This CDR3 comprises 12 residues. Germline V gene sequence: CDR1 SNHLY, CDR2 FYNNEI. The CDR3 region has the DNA TGTGCCAGCAGTGATCTTACTAGATTCGCCCTCTTC. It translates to CASSDLTRFALF.

CDR3 nucleotide sequence: TGCAGTGCTAGAGACCTTAGCGGGGACTCCTACGAGCAGTACTTC. It encodes CSARDLSGDSYEQYF. The V gene is TRBV20-1, the J gene TRBJ2-7, with 8 bases lining up with TRBD2. The CDR3 consists of 15 residues. Germline V lookup: CDR1 DFQATT, CDR2 SNEGSKA (reference sequence). After removal of 0 bases from V and 0 bases from J, the junction contained 4 bases not matched to a gene.

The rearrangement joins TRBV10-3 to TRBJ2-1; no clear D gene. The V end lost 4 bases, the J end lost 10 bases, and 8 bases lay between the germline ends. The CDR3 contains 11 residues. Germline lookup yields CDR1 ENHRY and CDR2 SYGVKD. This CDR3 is CAISGGGEQFF. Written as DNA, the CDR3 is TGTGCCATCAGTGGGGGTGGCGAGCAGTTCTTC.

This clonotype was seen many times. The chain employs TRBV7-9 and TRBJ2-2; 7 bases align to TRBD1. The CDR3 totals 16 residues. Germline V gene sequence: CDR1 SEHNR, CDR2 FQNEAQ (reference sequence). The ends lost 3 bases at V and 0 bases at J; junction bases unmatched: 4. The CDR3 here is CASSLGQTTNTGELFF. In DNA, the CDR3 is TGTGCCAGCAGCTTGGGACAGACAACGAACACCGGGGAGCTGTTTTTT. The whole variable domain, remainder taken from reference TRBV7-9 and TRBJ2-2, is DTGVSQNPRHKITKRGQNVTFRCDPISEHNRLYWYRQTLGQGPEFLTYFQNEAQLEKSRLLSDRFSAERPKGSFSTLEIQRTEQGDSAMYLCASSLGQTTNTGELFFGEGSRLTVL.

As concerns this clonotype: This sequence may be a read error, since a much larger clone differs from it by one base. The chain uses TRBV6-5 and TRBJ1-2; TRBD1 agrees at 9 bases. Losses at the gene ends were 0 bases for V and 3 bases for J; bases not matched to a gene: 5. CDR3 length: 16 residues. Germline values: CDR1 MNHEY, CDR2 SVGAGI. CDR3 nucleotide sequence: TGTGCCAGCAGTTACTCTTACCGGACAGGGGACTATGGCTACACCTTC. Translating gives CASSYSYRTGDYGYTF.

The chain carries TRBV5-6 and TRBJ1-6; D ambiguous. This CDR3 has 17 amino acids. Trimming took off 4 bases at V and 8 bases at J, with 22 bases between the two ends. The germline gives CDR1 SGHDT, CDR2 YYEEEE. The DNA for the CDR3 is TGTGCCAGCAGCACCCTGACGAGCAACCTTAAACATTCACCCCTCCACTTT. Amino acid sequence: CASSTLTSNLKHSPLHF.

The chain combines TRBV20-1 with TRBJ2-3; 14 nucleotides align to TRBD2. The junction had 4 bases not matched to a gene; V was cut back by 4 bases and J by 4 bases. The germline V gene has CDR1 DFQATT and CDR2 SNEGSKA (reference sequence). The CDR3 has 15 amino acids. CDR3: CSAIRLAGGADTQYF. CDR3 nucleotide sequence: TGCAGTGCTATTCGACTAGCGGGAGGGGCAGATACGCAGTATTTT.

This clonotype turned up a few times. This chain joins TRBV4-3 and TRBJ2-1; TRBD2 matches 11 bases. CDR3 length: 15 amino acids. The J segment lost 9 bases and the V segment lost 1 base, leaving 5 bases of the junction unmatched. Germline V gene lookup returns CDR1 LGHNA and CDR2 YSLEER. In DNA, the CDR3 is TGCGCCAGCAGCCAAGTACTAGCGGGAGAGTTTGAGCAGTTCTTC. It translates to CASSQVLAGEFEQFF.

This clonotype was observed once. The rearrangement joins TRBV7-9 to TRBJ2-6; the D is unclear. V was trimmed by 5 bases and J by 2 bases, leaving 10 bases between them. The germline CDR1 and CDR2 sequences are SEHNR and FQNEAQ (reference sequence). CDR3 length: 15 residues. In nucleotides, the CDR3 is TGTGCCAGCAGCCCCACGGCCCCTGGGGCCAACGTCCTGACTTTC. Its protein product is CASSPTAPGANVLTF.

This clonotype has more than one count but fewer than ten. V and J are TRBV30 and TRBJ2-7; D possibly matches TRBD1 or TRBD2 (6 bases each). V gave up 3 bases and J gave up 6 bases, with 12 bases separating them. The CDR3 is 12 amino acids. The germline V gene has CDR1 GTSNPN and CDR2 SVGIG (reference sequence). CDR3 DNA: TGTGCCTGGAGATACGGGGGCTCCGAGCAGTACTTC. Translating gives CAWRYGGSEQYF.

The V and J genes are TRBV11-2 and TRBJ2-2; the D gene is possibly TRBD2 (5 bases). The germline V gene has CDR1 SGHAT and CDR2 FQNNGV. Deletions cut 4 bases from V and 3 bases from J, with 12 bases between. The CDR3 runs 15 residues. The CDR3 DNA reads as TGTGCCAGCAGCTCTCTCGGACTTTACACCGGGGAGCTGTTTTTT. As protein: CASSSLGLYTGELFF.

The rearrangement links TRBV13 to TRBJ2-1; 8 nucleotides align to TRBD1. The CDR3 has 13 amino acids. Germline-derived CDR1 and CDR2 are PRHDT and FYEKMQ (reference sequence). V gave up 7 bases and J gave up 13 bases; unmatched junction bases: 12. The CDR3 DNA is TGTGCCAGCAATTCTCCCGGGACAGGCGATCAGTTCTTC. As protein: CASNSPGTGDQFF. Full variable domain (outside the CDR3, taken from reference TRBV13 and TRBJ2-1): AAGVIQSPRHLIKEKRETATLKCYPIPRHDTVYWYQQGPGQDPQFLISFYEKMQSDKGSIPDRFSAQQFSDYHSELNMSSLELGDSALYFCASNSPGTGDQFFGPGTRLTVL.

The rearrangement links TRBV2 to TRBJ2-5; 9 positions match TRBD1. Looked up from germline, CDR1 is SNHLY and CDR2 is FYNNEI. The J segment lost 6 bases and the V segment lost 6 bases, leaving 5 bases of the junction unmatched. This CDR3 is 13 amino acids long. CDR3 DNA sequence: TGTGCCAGCAGGGGTGACAGGGGGAAGACCCAGTACTTC. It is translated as CASRGDRGKTQYF. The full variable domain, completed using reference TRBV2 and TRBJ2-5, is EPEVTQTPSHQVTQMGQEVILRCVPISNHLYFYWYRQILGQKVEFLVSFYNNEISEKSEIFDDQFSVERPDGSNFTLKIRSTKLEDSAMYFCASRGDRGKTQYFGPGTRLLVL.

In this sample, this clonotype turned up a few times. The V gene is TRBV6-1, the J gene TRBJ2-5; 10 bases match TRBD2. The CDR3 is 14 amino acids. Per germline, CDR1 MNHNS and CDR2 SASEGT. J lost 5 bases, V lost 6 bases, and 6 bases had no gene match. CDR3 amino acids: CASSRSGGRETQYF. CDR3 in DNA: TGTGCCAGCAGCCGTAGCGGGGGGCGGGAGACCCAGTACTTC.

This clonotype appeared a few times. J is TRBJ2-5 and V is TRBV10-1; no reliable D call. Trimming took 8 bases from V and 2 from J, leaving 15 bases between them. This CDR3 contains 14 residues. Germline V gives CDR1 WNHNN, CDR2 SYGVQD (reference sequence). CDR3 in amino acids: CASSLSPDQETQYF. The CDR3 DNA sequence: TGCGCCAGCTCTCTGAGTCCCGATCAAGAGACCCAGTACTTC.

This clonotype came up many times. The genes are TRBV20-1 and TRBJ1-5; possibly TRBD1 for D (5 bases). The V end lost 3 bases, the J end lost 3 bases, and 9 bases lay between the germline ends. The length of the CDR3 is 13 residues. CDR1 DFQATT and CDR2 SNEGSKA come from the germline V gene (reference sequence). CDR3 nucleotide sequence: TGCAGTGCTAGCGGACACCACAATCAGCCCCAGCATTTT. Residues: CSASGHHNQPQHF.

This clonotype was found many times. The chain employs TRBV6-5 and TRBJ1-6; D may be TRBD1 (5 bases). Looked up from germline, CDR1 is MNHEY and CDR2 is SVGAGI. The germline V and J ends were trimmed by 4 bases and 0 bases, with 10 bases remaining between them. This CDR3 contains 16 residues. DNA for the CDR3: TGTGCCAGCAGTTTGGGGGAGAGCTCCTATAATTCACCCCTCCACTTT. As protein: CASSLGESSYNSPLHF.

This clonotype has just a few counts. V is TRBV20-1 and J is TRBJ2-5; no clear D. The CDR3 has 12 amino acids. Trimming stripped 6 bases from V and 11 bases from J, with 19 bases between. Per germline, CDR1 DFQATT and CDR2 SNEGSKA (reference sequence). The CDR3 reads CSANAPPVGQYF. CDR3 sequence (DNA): TGCAGTGCCAACGCCCCCCCCGTGGGGCAGTACTTC.